The 30 T cell receptor beta chains below come from one sample, sequenced in a study of T cell responses to AZD1222 COVID-19 vaccine (dated by TCRdb to the early 2020s). The library was obtained by the immunoSEQ multiplex PCR assay. The table was pulled from immuneACCESS by TCRdb, which kept in-frame rearrangements only. Such tables lose some clones; where checked, under half of the loss comes from unresolved V genes, and the rest has no known cause. Across this sample there are under 200,000 clones, with more than 85% seen only once. The ten largest make up 3.5% to 4.5% of the sample. The time point label, read with the paper, signifies: baseline before first vaccination. Material: peripheral blood, obtained on day 0 of AZD1222 vaccination. These receptors were taken from an adult in good health.

V and J are TRBV9 and TRBJ2-1, with 12 bases that match TRBD2. Germline V gene sequence: CDR1 SGDLS, CDR2 YYNGEE. J was trimmed by 0 bases and V by 0 bases; bases with no gene match: 7. The CDR3 has 19 amino acids. CDR3 sequence reads: CASSVALAGGSNSYNEQFF. As DNA, the CDR3 is TGTGCCAGCAGCGTAGCCCTAGCGGGGGGGTCAAACTCCTACAATGAGCAGTTCTTC.

This clone has a single count. J is TRBJ1-1 and V is TRBV6-6; D might be TRBD1 (5 bases). The CDR3 length is 17 residues. Trimming cost V 5 bases and J 4 bases, with 23 bases left between them. Germline values: CDR1 MNHNY, CDR2 SVGAGI (reference sequence). The CDR3 protein is CASSHPDPYKRGTEAFF. In DNA form, the CDR3 reads TGTGCCAGCAGTCACCCAGATCCTTACAAAAGGGGCACTGAAGCTTTCTTT.

The chain combines TRBV5-1 with TRBJ1-2; 10 nucleotides agree with TRBD1. Looked up from germline, CDR1 is SGHRS and CDR2 is YFSETQ. The CDR3 loop spans 13 amino acids. V dropped 7 bases and J dropped 7; count of bases not matched to a gene: 7. CDR3 DNA: TGCGCCAGCTGGGACAGGGGAAGTTCTGGCTACACCTTC. Translated, it gives CASWDRGSSGYTF.

The CDR3 DNA reads as TGTGCCAGCAGTGAAGAAATGTTCGGGACCCAGCATTTT. This gives the protein CASSEEMFGTQHF. This sequence joins TRBV2 and TRBJ1-5; D gene uncertain. The V end lost 1 base, the J end lost 11 bases, and 12 bases lay between the germline ends. CDR1 SNHLY and CDR2 FYNNEI come from the germline V gene. The CDR3 sequence is 13 residues long.

The chain combines TRBV18 with TRBJ1-1; possible D gene TRBD1, 5 bases. This CDR3 is 13 amino acids long. From germline, CDR1 is KGHSH and CDR2 LQKENI. V lost 3 bases and J 6 bases, leaving 11 bases between the germline ends. The CDR3 nucleotides read TGTGCCAGCTCACCGGAGACAGTCTCTGAAGCTTTCTTT. This encodes CASSPETVSEAFF.

V is TRBV6-1 and J is TRBJ2-7; maybe TRBD1 (6 bases). Germline V gene sequence: CDR1 MNHNS, CDR2 SASEGT. The ends were cut back, 0 bases at V and 1 base at J, with 13 bases in the middle. The CDR3 totals 16 residues. The CDR3 protein is CASSEAPTGISYEQYF. For the CDR3, the DNA is TGTGCCAGCAGTGAAGCTCCAACAGGGATTTCCTACGAGCAGTACTTC.

The chain combines TRBV5-8 with TRBJ1-3, with D uncertain. The V gene lost 2 bases and the J gene lost 4 bases, with 13 bases spanning the gap. This CDR3 is 15 amino acids long. Germline V lookup: CDR1 SGHTS, CDR2 YDEGEE. CDR3 DNA: TGTGCCAGCAGCTTAAGTATTTACGCCGGAAACACCATATATTTT. Translated, it gives CASSLSIYAGNTIYF.

This sequence joins TRBV27 and TRBJ2-6; D remains ambiguous. V lost 5 bases to trimming and J lost 0 bases, with 5 bases between them. This CDR3 has 14 residues. Germline V gene lookup returns CDR1 MNHEY and CDR2 SMNVEV (reference sequence). CDR3 in DNA: TGTGCCAGCAGTCCGGACTCTGGGGCCAACGTCCTGACTTTC. Amino acids: CASSPDSGANVLTF.

This chain joins TRBV7-6 and TRBJ2-7, with 7 positions matching TRBD1. Per germline, CDR1 SGHVS and CDR2 FNYEAQ. Losses at the gene ends were 5 bases for V and 4 bases for J; bases not matched to a gene: 11. The CDR3 loop spans 15 amino acids. CDR3 DNA sequence: TGTGCCAGCAGCCCTCCGACGACAGGGATATACGAGCAGTACTTC. It codes for CASSPPTTGIYEQYF. The complete variable domain, with remaining parts taken from reference TRBV7-6 and TRBJ2-7, reads GAGVSQSPRYKVTKRGQDVALRCDPISGHVSLYWYRQALGQGPEFLTYFNYEAQQDKSGLPNDRFSAERPEGSISTLTIQRTEQRDSAMYRCASSPPTTGIYEQYFGPGTRLTVT.

This chain links TRBV6-6 with TRBJ2-3; TRBD2 matches at 11 bases. The germline V gene encodes CDR1 MNHNY and CDR2 SVGAGI (reference sequence). V was pared by 6 bases and J by 7 bases, with 15 bases of the junction left unmatched. The CDR3 length is 17 residues. The CDR3: CASSRHVTSGDGYTQYF. The CDR3 DNA reads as TGTGCCAGCAGCCGACATGTGACTAGCGGGGACGGGTATACGCAGTATTTT.

The genes are TRBV6-5 and TRBJ1-5; D remains unclear. Trimming shortened V by 0 bases and J by 8 bases, and 11 bases separated the two germline ends. The CDR3 consists of 14 residues. Germline CDR1 MNHEY, CDR2 SVGAGI. The CDR3 nucleotides are TGTGCCAGCAGTTACTCTGGCGGTTATGAGCCCCAGCATTTT. Residues: CASSYSGGYEPQHF.

This clone was detected many times. The J gene is TRBJ2-7, the V gene TRBV19; TRBD1 agrees at 8 bases. CDR3 size: 17 residues. Germline values: CDR1 LNHDA, CDR2 SQIVND (reference sequence). The V and J ends lost 10 bases and 5 bases, in that order; junction bases with no gene match: 22. This CDR3 reads CATADLSRTGRTNEQYF. CDR3 in DNA: TGTGCCACCGCGGATTTATCCCGGACAGGGCGCACCAACGAGCAGTACTTC.

The chain combines TRBV29-1 with TRBJ2-3; 10 nucleotides agree with TRBD2. Germline V lookup: CDR1 SQVTM, CDR2 ANQGSEA. The CDR3 loop spans 16 amino acids. Trimming removed 7 bases from V and 5 bases from J; junction bases left unmatched: 15. DNA for the CDR3: TGCAGCGACCCCAATGAGCGGGGGGGCGTTCAAGATACGCAGTATTTT. As protein: CSDPNERGGVQDTQYF.

The genes are TRBV25-1 and TRBJ2-7, with D perhaps TRBD1 (6 bases). In germline, CDR1 is MGHDK, CDR2 SYGVNS. Trimming cost V 3 bases and J 4 bases, with 13 bases left between them. The CDR3 covers 14 residues. The CDR3 sequence is CASSEHGTIYEQYF. Here the CDR3 DNA reads TGTGCCAGCAGTGAGCATGGGACAATATACGAGCAGTACTTC.

The rearrangement links TRBV27 to TRBJ2-3; the D is unclear. Germline loops: CDR1 MNHEY, CDR2 SMNVEV (reference sequence). CDR3 size: 16 residues. V was cut by 0 bases and J by 0 bases, with 10 bases left in between. CDR3 sequence (DNA): TGTGCCAGCAGTTTATCTCCGGTACCTAGCACAGATACGCAGTATTTT. It yields the protein CASSLSPVPSTDTQYF.

This sequence joins TRBV12-5 and TRBJ1-1; possibly TRBD1 for D (6 bases). The length of the CDR3 is 20 residues. V lost 7 bases to trimming and J lost 4 bases, with 34 bases between them. Germline CDR1 is LGHNT and CDR2 is FRNRAP. Here the CDR3 DNA reads TGTGCTAGTGACAACATACAGGGTCGGGGATTCCTGCGGGAGGGCACTGAAGCTTTCTTT. Translation gives CASDNIQGRGFLREGTEAFF. Variable domain in full (rest from reference TRBV12-5 and TRBJ1-1): DARVTQTPRHKVTEMGQEVTMRCQPILGHNTVFWYRQTMMQGLELLAYFRNRAPLDDSGMPKDRFSAEMPDATLATLKIQPSEPRDSAVYFCASDNIQGRGFLREGTEAFFGQGTRLTVV.

CDR3 nucleotides: TGTGCCAGCAGCTTCGGTCGCAATGAGCAGTTCTTC. Its translation is CASSFGRNEQFF. The V and J genes are TRBV7-9 and TRBJ2-1; D uncertain. The CDR3 has 12 residues. V lost 3 bases to trimming and J lost 6 bases, with 6 bases between them. The germline V gene encodes CDR1 SEHNR and CDR2 FQNEAQ (reference sequence).

The V gene is TRBV7-9, the J gene TRBJ2-7; maybe TRBD1 (7 bases). The length of the CDR3 is 15 residues. V was cut by 5 bases and J by 4 bases, with 18 bases left in between. Germline-derived CDR1 and CDR2 are SEHNR and FQNEAQ (reference sequence). CDR3 sequence (DNA): TGTGCCAGCAGCCCATGGACAGGTGGGGGGTACGAGCAGTACTTC. It encodes CASSPWTGGGYEQYF.

V usage is TRBV9 and J usage is TRBJ1-2, with D possibly TRBD1 on 5 matching bases. The germline V and J ends were trimmed by 4 bases and 7 bases, with 23 bases remaining between them. There are 16 residues in the CDR3. Germline values: CDR1 SGDLS, CDR2 YYNGEE. CDR3 DNA sequence: TGTGCCAGCAGCACCCTGGGACGTCCGGGGGGGTTTGGCTACACCTTC. Amino acid sequence: CASSTLGRPGGFGYTF. The full variable domain, with the rest looked up from reference TRBV9 and TRBJ1-2, is DSGVTQTPKHLITATGQRVTLRCSPRSGDLSVYWYQQSLDQGLQFLIQYYNGEERAKGNILERFSAQQFPDLHSELNLSSLELGDSALYFCASSTLGRPGGFGYTFGSGTRLTVV.

The chain combines TRBV6-5 with TRBJ1-2; 10 positions agree with TRBD1. J gave up 7 bases and V 6 bases, and 5 bases lay outside the gene matches. The germline V gene encodes CDR1 MNHEY and CDR2 SVGAGI. The CDR3 has 13 residues. The CDR3 region is CASSQGDRGGYTF. Written as DNA, the CDR3 is TGTGCCAGCAGCCAAGGGGACAGGGGTGGCTACACCTTC.

V and J are TRBV4-1 and TRBJ1-3, with D unclear. This CDR3 region has 15 residues. CDR1 and CDR2 from the germline V gene are MGHRA and YSYEKL. V gave up 3 bases and J gave up 0 bases, with 9 bases separating them. CDR3 region: CASSHGSLSGNTIYF. DNA for the CDR3: TGCGCCAGCAGCCACGGCTCCCTCTCTGGAAACACCATATATTTT.

The chain couples TRBV6-6 to TRBJ1-1; D unresolved. The CDR3 length is 12 residues. Trimming left V 2 bases short and J 6 bases short, with 7 bases between. Germline CDR1 and CDR2: MNHNY and SVGAGI (reference sequence). The CDR3 bases are TGTGCCAGCAGTTACCCGGTCGCTGAAGCTTTCTTT. Its protein is CASSYPVAEAFF.

This sequence joins TRBV6-6 and TRBJ1-5; TRBD1 matches at 9 bases. This CDR3 is 18 amino acids long. From germline, CDR1 is MNHNY and CDR2 SVGAGI (reference sequence). V shed 5 bases, J shed 2 bases, and the junction held 13 bases outside the gene matches. CDR3 loop: CASSPGTGSTSGNQPQHF. CDR3 in DNA: TGTGCCAGCAGTCCCGGGACAGGGTCCACCTCGGGCAATCAGCCCCAGCATTTT.

V gene TRBV7-9 combines with J gene TRBJ2-7, with D possibly matching TRBD1 (5 bases). Trimming cost V 6 bases and J 2 bases, with 14 bases left between them. This CDR3 spans 14 amino acids. Germline V gene data show CDR1 as SEHNR and CDR2 as FQNEAQ (reference sequence). The CDR3 is CASSSTGRPYEQYF. The CDR3 DNA is TGTGCCAGCAGTAGTACAGGCAGACCCTACGAGCAGTACTTC.

The chain uses TRBV6-1 and TRBJ2-2, with 10 bases that match TRBD2. This CDR3 comprises 18 residues. CDR1 and CDR2 (germline): MNHNS, SASEGT. The V and J ends lost 2 bases and 8 bases, in that order; junction bases with no gene match: 14. As DNA, the CDR3 is TGTGCCAGCAGTGAACGGCCCCTGCTAGCGGGGGTATCTGGGGAGCTGTTTTTT. Translated: CASSERPLLAGVSGELFF.

J is TRBJ1-6 and V is TRBV7-2; D perhaps matches TRBD1 (5 bases). Between the trimmed V and J ends, which lost 4 bases and 3 bases, there was a span of 13 bases. The germline V gene encodes CDR1 SGHTA and CDR2 FQGNSA. This CDR3 is built from 16 residues. The CDR3 DNA reads TGTGCCAGCAGCTCCCCGGGGGGGTACTATAATTCACCCCTCCACTTT. It yields the protein CASSSPGGYYNSPLHF.

The chain uses TRBV3-1 (or the pseudogene TRBV3-2) and TRBJ2-7; 7 bases fit TRBD1. The trim removed 4 bases at V and 5 bases at J, leaving 5 bases unmatched. The CDR3 is made up of 13 amino acids. Germline V gene sequence: CDR1 LGHDT, CDR2 YNNKEL (reference sequence). In DNA form, the CDR3 reads TGTGCCAGCAGCCGTCTTGGACAGGACGAGCAGTACTTC. It encodes CASSRLGQDEQYF.

The chain is built from TRBV30 and TRBJ1-4, with unresolved D. Trimming removed 0 bases at V and 10 bases at J, with 9 bases between. The CDR3 spans 12 residues. Germline values: CDR1 GTSNPN, CDR2 SVGIG (reference sequence). The CDR3 DNA follows: TGTGCCTGGAGTGTATCCGGGCTAAAACTGTTTTTT. Translated, it gives CAWSVSGLKLFF.

V usage is TRBV27 and J usage is TRBJ2-7; no clear D. CDR1 and CDR2 (germline): MNHEY, SMNVEV (reference sequence). The V end was cut by 4 bases, the J end by 2 bases, with 6 bases between. The CDR3 has 12 residues. The CDR3 here is CASSSPTYEQYF. The DNA of the CDR3 is TGTGCCAGCAGTTCCCCAACCTACGAGCAGTACTTC.

The V call is TRBV3-1 (or the pseudogene TRBV3-2), the J call TRBJ1-6; 9 bases map to TRBD1. The CDR3 runs 14 residues. Germline V lookup: CDR1 LGHDT, CDR2 YNNKEL (reference sequence). With 6 bases clipped from V and 11 bases from J, the junction kept 8 bases outside the gene matches. The CDR3: CASRYRGLVTPLHF. The CDR3 DNA reads TGTGCCAGCAGGTACAGGGGGCTCGTGACACCCCTCCACTTT.